This TCR beta chain was sequenced for a study of T cell responses to AZD1222 COVID-19 vaccine. The study's findings and limits: It should be noted that donors were predominantly white British and more often female, and clonal diversity was possibly underestimated. At baseline, seropositivity was found in only a handful of AZD1222 recipients.

About this clone: Its antigen is unidentified.

Per the germline V gene, CDR1 is PRHDT and CDR2 is FYEKMQ (reference sequence). Trimming cost V 5 bases and J 0 bases; bases outside gene matches: 2. The CDR3 totals 14 residues. The assay was immunoSEQ multiplex PCR, and TCRdb's table has in-frame clones only and misses some. The data contain about 160,000 clones, roughly 92% of them singletons. This sequence joins TRBV13 and TRBJ2-7; the match to TRBD2 covers 9 bases. The sample consisted of peripheral blood, taken 28 days after the second AZD1222 dose. The origin of this receptor is an adult who received the AZD1222 COVID-19 vaccine. The CDR3 is CASSPGLASYEQYF. The CDR3 DNA follows: TGTGCCAGCAGCCCGGGACTAGCCTCCTACGAGCAGTACTTC.